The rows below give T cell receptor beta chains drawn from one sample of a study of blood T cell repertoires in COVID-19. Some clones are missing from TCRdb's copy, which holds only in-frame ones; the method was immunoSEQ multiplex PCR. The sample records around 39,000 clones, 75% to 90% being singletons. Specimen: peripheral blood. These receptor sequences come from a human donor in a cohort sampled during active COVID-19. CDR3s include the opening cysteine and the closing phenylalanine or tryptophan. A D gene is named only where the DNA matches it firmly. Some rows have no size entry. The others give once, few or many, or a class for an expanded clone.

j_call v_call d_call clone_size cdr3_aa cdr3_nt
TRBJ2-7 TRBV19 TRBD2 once CASTPSRTSGKQYF TGTGCCAGTACCCCAAGCCGGACTAGCGGAAAACAGTACTTC
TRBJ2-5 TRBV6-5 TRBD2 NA CASSYAKGPGGGDLYF TGTGCCAGCAGTTATGCTAAGGGGCCGGGCGGGGGTGACCTCTACTTC
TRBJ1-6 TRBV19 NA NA CASSLRRVLGSPLHF TGTGCCAGTAGTCTACGCCGGGTCTTGGGTTCACCCCTCCACTTT
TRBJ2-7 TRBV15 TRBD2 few CATSRLSGKSTYEQYF TGTGCCACCAGCAGGCTCAGCGGGAAATCGACCTACGAGCAGTACTTC
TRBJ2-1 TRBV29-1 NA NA CSVQDASSYNEQFF TGCAGCGTACAGGACGCCAGCTCCTACAATGAGCAGTTCTTC
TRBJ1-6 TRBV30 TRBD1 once CAWSHRDRVSPLHF TGTGCCTGGAGTCACCGGGACAGGGTCTCACCCCTCCACTTT
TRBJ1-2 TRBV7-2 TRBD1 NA CASSLARAGGHGYTF TGTGCCAGCAGCTTAGCGCGGGCAGGGGGCCATGGCTACACCTTC
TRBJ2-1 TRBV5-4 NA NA CASSPPRQRSNEQFF TGTGCCAGCAGCCCCCCGAGGCAGCGTAGCAATGAGCAGTTCTTC
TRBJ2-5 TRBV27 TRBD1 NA CASSYLPAGGWETQYF TGTGCCAGCAGTTATCTCCCCGCAGGGGGCTGGGAGACCCAGTACTTC
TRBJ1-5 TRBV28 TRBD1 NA CASSKRGQGGFDQPQHF TGTGCCAGCAGTAAAAGAGGACAGGGAGGGTTTGATCAGCCCCAGCATTTT
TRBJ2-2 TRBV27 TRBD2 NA CASSFISKAGSTGELFF TGTGCCAGCAGTTTTATTAGCAAAGCGGGATCCACCGGGGAGCTGTTTTTT
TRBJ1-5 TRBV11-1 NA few CASSFSKVREPQHF TGTGCCAGCAGCTTTTCCAAGGTACGGGAGCCCCAGCATTTT
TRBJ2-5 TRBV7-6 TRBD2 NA CASSAQAGGGETQYF TGTGCCAGCAGCGCTCAAGCGGGGGGCGGAGAGACCCAGTACTTC
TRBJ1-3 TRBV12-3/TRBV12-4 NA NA CASSPSGNTIYF TGTGCCAGCAGTCCATCTGGAAACACCATATATTTT
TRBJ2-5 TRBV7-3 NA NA CASSEAPSGETQYF TGTGCCAGCAGTGAGGCCCCCTCTGGGGAGACCCAGTACTTC
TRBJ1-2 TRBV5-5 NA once CASSLQDSLSYGYTF TGTGCCAGCAGCTTACAGGATAGCCTAAGCTATGGCTACACCTTC
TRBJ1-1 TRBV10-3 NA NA CAISESSVTEAFF TGTGCCATCAGTGAGTCGTCTGTCACTGAAGCTTTCTTT
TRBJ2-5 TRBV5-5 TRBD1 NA CASSLRQGERETQYF TGTGCCAGCAGCTTACGCCAGGGGGAGCGAGAGACCCAGTACTTC
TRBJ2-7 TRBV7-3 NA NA CASSKGTGRSYEQYF TGTGCCAGCTCAAAAGGTACAGGGAGATCCTACGAGCAGTACTTC
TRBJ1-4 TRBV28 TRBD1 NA CASSEQGAPATNEKLFF TGTGCCAGCAGCGAACAGGGGGCCCCTGCAACTAATGAAAAACTGTTTTTT